Presented here are 22 T cell receptor beta chains from one specimen sequenced in a study of blood T cells in healthy people across ages. Sample-barcoded 5' priming and a J-beta primer mix drove a second PCR of 7 to 11 cycles. In TCRdb, the 5' RACE reads were re-called with MiXCR into one record per CDR3 protein. The profile shows 1.5 million to 2 million distinct CDR3 sequences, about two fifths of them singletons. Sequenced: blood. These receptors all stem from a human donor in good health.

J is TRBJ2-3 and V is TRBV29-1; 8 nucleotides agree with TRBD2. J lost 3 bases, V lost 6 bases, and 5 bases had no gene match. Germline V CDR1 and CDR2: SQVTM, ANQGSEA. This CDR3 has 13 amino acids. CDR3 DNA sequence: TGCAGCGTGAGTAGCGGGGCGACAGATACGCAGTATTTT. Protein product: CSVSSGATDTQYF.

The chain joins TRBV12-3 or TRBV12-4 to TRBJ1-5, with a weak D call TRBD1 (5 bases). Between the trimmed V and J ends, which lost 6 bases and 7 bases, there was a span of 13 bases. This CDR3 comprises 13 residues. The CDR3 nucleotides are TGTGCCAGCAGCCGCGTGGGGGAACAGCCCCAGCATTTT. Translating it yields CASSRVGEQPQHF.

The chain has TRBV7-9 and TRBJ2-3, with D hard to call. The V end was cut by 2 bases, the J end by 4 bases, with 10 bases between. Germline lookup yields CDR1 SEHNR and CDR2 FQNEAQ (reference sequence). This CDR3 has 14 amino acids. CDR3 region: CASSLTSTADTQYF. CDR3 in DNA: TGTGCCAGCAGCTTAACATCTACCGCAGATACGCAGTATTTT.

This chain joins TRBV7-9 and TRBJ2-7; D gene uncertain. With 5 bases removed from V and 2 bases from J, the gap between germline ends came to 13 bases. Looked up from germline, CDR1 is SEHNR and CDR2 is FQNEAQ (reference sequence). CDR3 length: 14 amino acids. In DNA, the CDR3 is TGTGCCAGCAGCGCTCGGACGGCTCCCTACGAGCAGTACTTC. Translating it yields CASSARTAPYEQYF.

The rearrangement joins TRBV5-1 to TRBJ1-1; 7 bases fit TRBD1. Germline CDR1 and CDR2: SGHRS and YFSETQ. J gave up 5 bases and V 4 bases, and 8 bases lay outside the gene matches. The CDR3 totals 14 residues. CDR3 coding DNA: TGCGCCAGCAGCCCGGGACAGTTAATGACTGAAGCTTTCTTT. Protein: CASSPGQLMTEAFF.

A few counts support this clonotype. The chain has TRBV6-4 and TRBJ2-3, with no clear D. Germline V gene data show CDR1 as MRHNA and CDR2 as SNTAGT. V was cut by 7 bases and J by 0 bases, with 8 bases left in between. The CDR3 length is 13 residues. The CDR3 region has the DNA TGTGCCAGCATGGGCAGGAGCACAGATACGCAGTATTTT. Residues: CASMGRSTDTQYF.

The table lists this clonotype with a count of one. This chain connects TRBV15 to TRBJ2-2, with D tentatively TRBD1 or TRBD2 (5 bases each). Germline CDR1 reads LNHNV; CDR2 reads YYDKDF (reference sequence). The V end was cut by 5 bases, the J end by 5 bases, with 12 bases between. The CDR3 sequence is 14 residues long. The CDR3, as DNA: TGTGCCACCAGCTTCGGGGCGCGAACCGGGGAGCTGTTTTTT. Translation gives CATSFGARTGELFF.

The chain links TRBV28 to TRBJ2-5, with TRBD1 matching 10 bases. V lost 6 bases to trimming and J lost 5 bases; unmatched junction nucleotides: 12. CDR1 and CDR2 from the germline V gene are MDHEN and SYDVKM. CDR3 length equals 16 residues. The CDR3: CASSSPGGTGDETQYF. CDR3 sequence (DNA): TGTGCCAGCAGCTCGCCAGGGGGGACAGGGGATGAGACCCAGTACTTC.

The genes are TRBV3-1 and TRBJ2-5, with D uncertain. This CDR3 region has 13 residues. V was clipped by 1 base and J by 7 bases, with 10 bases between them. Germline V CDR1 and CDR2: LGHDT, YNNKEL (reference sequence). Here the CDR3 reads CASSQADATTQYF. The CDR3 coding sequence is TGTGCCAGCAGCCAAGCTGACGCAACGACCCAGTACTTC.

The chain employs TRBV6-8 and TRBJ1-6; D not resolved. Trimming pared 6 bases from V and 7 bases from J, leaving 10 bases between. From germline, CDR1 is MNHGY and CDR2 SAAAGT. This CDR3 contains 13 residues. CDR3 protein: CASRAGTNSPLHF. The CDR3 DNA reads TGTGCCAGCAGGGCCGGAACCAATTCACCCCTCCACTTT.

A few counts support this clonotype. This chain uses TRBV12-3 or TRBV12-4 with TRBJ1-1; perhaps TRBD1 as D (6 bases). Trimming took off 7 bases at V and 0 bases at J, with 12 bases between the two ends. The CDR3 sequence is 14 residues long. CDR3 in amino acids: CASNLQGLNTEAFF. The CDR3, as DNA: TGTGCCAGCAACCTACAGGGATTGAACACTGAAGCTTTCTTT.

The chain recombines TRBV27 with TRBJ1-5, with a possible D match to TRBD1 (5 bases). Per the germline V gene, CDR1 is MNHEY and CDR2 is SMNVEV (reference sequence). Trimming left V 5 bases short and J 4 bases short, with 12 bases between. CDR3 length: 14 amino acids. In nucleotides, the CDR3 is TGTGCCAGCAGTCCGGGACTCCAGAATCAGCCCCAGCATTTT. Encoded protein: CASSPGLQNQPQHF.

This chain uses TRBV2 with TRBJ2-4; perhaps TRBD1 as D (5 bases). V was pared by 1 base and J by 3 bases, with 13 bases between. CDR1 is SNHLY, CDR2 FYNNEI, per germline. The CDR3 length is 16 residues. The chain's CDR3 is CASSEGAGMVKNIQYF. For the CDR3, the DNA is TGTGCCAGCAGTGAAGGGGCAGGGATGGTCAAAAACATTCAGTACTTC.

There are a few counts of this clonotype. J is TRBJ2-2 and V is TRBV20-1, with D perhaps matching TRBD1 (5 bases). Germline lookup yields CDR1 DFQATT and CDR2 SNEGSKA (reference sequence). CDR3 size: 14 residues. The V end was cut by 3 bases, the J end by 4 bases, with 12 bases between. CDR3 in amino acids: CSARGPLGTGELFF. DNA of the CDR3: TGCAGTGCTAGGGGGCCTCTGGGCACCGGGGAGCTGTTTTTT.

This clonotype was seen only a few times. The chain links TRBV20-1 to TRBJ2-4; D call uncertain. Trimming removed 6 bases at V and 6 bases at J, with 15 bases between. CDR3 length: 13 amino acids. The germline V gene has CDR1 DFQATT and CDR2 SNEGSKA (reference sequence). CDR3 region: CSATFDVGNIQYF. The CDR3 bases are TGCAGTGCCACATTCGACGTCGGAAACATTCAGTACTTC.

The chain carries TRBV5-1 and TRBJ2-3; D may be TRBD2 (5 bases). Germline lookup yields CDR1 SGHRS and CDR2 YFSETQ. V was pared by 1 base and J by 5 bases, with 11 bases between. The CDR3 spans 14 residues. CDR3 protein: CASSLYEGIDTQYF. The CDR3 DNA follows: TGCGCCAGCAGCTTGTATGAGGGAATAGATACGCAGTATTTT.

The chain couples TRBV5-1 to TRBJ1-1; TRBD1 matches 8 bases. The CDR3 is 15 residues long. V lost 5 bases and J lost 0; bases outside the gene matches: 6. From germline, CDR1 is SGHRS and CDR2 YFSETQ. In DNA form, the CDR3 reads TGCGCCAGCAGAGAGGCAGGGGGCCTGAACACTGAAGCTTTCTTT. Protein sequence: CASREAGGLNTEAFF.

This chain connects TRBV7-8 to TRBJ2-5; D is ambiguous. Germline V lookup: CDR1 SGHVS, CDR2 FQNEAQ. The CDR3 covers 13 residues. V dropped 0 bases and J dropped 11 bases, with 13 bases sitting between them. DNA for the CDR3: TGTGCCAGCAGCTTAGCCCTAAACAATGAGCAGTACTTC. Protein: CASSLALNNEQYF.

The V gene is TRBV9, the J gene TRBJ2-7, with D perhaps TRBD1 (5 bases). This CDR3 contains 15 residues. Germline CDR1 is SGDLS and CDR2 is YYNGEE. V was trimmed by 0 bases and J by 2 bases, leaving 12 bases between them. Written as DNA, the CDR3 is TGTGCCAGCAGCGTAGGTTATCAGGGCACCTACGAGCAGTACTTC. It codes for CASSVGYQGTYEQYF.

The J gene is TRBJ1-2, the V gene TRBV6-1; D not resolved. Germline CDR1 reads MNHNS; CDR2 reads SASEGT. Trimming left V 0 bases short and J 8 bases short, with 16 bases between. CDR3 length: 15 amino acids. This chain's CDR3 is CASSEAGSWIDGYTF. As DNA, the CDR3 is TGTGCCAGCAGTGAAGCAGGGTCGTGGATTGACGGCTACACCTTC.

V gene TRBV7-9 combines with J gene TRBJ2-3; 7 bases are a match to TRBD2. V was pared by 6 bases and J by 1 base, with 4 bases of the junction left unmatched. CDR1 and CDR2 (germline): SEHNR, FQNEAQ (reference sequence). This CDR3 contains 14 residues. In DNA form, the CDR3 reads TGTGCCAGCAGTACTACTAGCGGCACAGATACGCAGTATTTT. Encoded protein: CASSTTSGTDTQYF.

This clonotype showed up just a few times. The CDR3 DNA is TGCAGTGCTCAAAATCGGGCGGGGGGGATTTCCAATGAGCAGTTCTTC. It codes for CSAQNRAGGISNEQFF. The gene calls are TRBV20-1 and TRBJ2-1; 9 bases align to TRBD2. The CDR3 has 16 residues. Germline lookup yields CDR1 DFQATT and CDR2 SNEGSKA (reference sequence). With V trimmed by 5 bases and J by 6 bases, 14 bases remained unmatched.